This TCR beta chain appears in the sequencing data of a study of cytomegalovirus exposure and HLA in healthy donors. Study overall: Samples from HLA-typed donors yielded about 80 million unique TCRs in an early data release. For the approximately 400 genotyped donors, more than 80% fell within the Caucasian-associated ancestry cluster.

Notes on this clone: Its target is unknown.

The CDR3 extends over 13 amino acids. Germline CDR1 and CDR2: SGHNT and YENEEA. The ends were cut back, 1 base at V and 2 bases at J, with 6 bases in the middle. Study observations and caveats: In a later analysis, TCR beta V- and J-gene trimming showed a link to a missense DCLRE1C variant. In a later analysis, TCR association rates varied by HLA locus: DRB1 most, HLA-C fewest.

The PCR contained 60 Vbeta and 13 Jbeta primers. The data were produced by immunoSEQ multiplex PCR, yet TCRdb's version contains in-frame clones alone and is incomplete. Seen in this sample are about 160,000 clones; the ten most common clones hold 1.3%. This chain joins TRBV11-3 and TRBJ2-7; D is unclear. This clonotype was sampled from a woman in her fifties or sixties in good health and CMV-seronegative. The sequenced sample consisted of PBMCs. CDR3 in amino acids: CASSLASAYEQYF. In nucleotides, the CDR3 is TGTGCCAGCAGCTTAGCGTCCGCCTACGAGCAGTACTTC. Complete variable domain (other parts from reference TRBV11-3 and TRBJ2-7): EAGVVQSPRYKIIEKKQPVAFWCNPISGHNTLYWYLQNLGQGPELLIRYENEEAVDDSQLPKDRFSAERLKGVDSTLKIQPAELGDSAVYLCASSLASAYEQYFGPGTRLTVT.